This T cell receptor (beta chain) was retrieved from a study of shared clonotypes between healthy human individuals. Study observations and caveats: Sampling covered nothing but blood. Tissue TCR repertoires likely differ from those found in blood. Clonotype sharing across donors was expected to vary with sequencing depth.

Some clones are missing from TCRdb's copy, which holds only in-frame ones; the method was immunoSEQ multiplex PCR. Of some 530,000 clones in the sample, almost 80% were seen once. The CDR3 has 14 amino acids. Germline V gene lookup returns CDR1 SNHLY and CDR2 FYNNEI. Between the trimmed V and J ends, which lost 7 bases and 0 bases, there was a span of 12 bases. For this clone: Its antigen is undetermined.

The sample taken for sequencing was PBMCs. This clonotype originated in a woman aged 40-49 years in good health. Some clones in this sample may be carry-over from other donors' samples. J is TRBJ1-1 and V is TRBV2; D unresolved. In DNA, the CDR3 is TGTGCCAGCAACTCTAGGAGGATGAACACTGAAGCTTTCTTT. Translated, it gives CASNSRRMNTEAFF.